This passage covers 23 T cell receptor beta chains from one sample sequenced in a study of vaccination and CD4 T cells after COVID-19. Sequencing of DNA taken from cultured CD4+ T cells relied on the Oncomine TCR Beta short-read assay. TCRdb re-called the PCR reads through MiXCR, storing one row per CDR3 protein. The sample has approximately 12,000 distinct CDR3 sequences, around half seen once. Documented treatment: roughly ten-day PBMC culture with coronavirus spike peptide pools or control peptides (ViraFEST assay). These receptors have no identified antigens. The source material was CD4+ T cells from blood, cultured in vitro. The receptors derive from a human donor who had recovered from COVID-19.

The sample holds a few counts of this clonotype. The chain is built from TRBV6-1 and TRBJ1-1; 9 nucleotides match TRBD1. In germline, CDR1 is MNHNS, CDR2 SASEGT. V gave up 7 bases and J gave up 4 bases; unmatched junction bases: 4. This CDR3 region has 13 residues. DNA for the CDR3: TGTGCCAGCAAACAGGGGGCGGGCACTGAAGCTTTCTTT. It yields the protein CASKQGAGTEAFF.

The chain uses TRBV6-1 and TRBJ1-4; 7 positions match TRBD1. Unmatched junction bases numbered 21, after V lost 6 bases and J lost 8 bases. The V gene's germline CDR1 is MNHNS and CDR2 SASEGT. The CDR3 covers 18 residues. DNA of the CDR3: TGTGCCAGCAGCCGGCGAGGTACAGGGGTTGGAGTACGGGAAAAACTGTTTTTT. Translation gives CASSRRGTGVGVREKLFF.

J is TRBJ2-7 and V is TRBV2, with 11 positions matching TRBD2. The germline gives CDR1 SNHLY, CDR2 FYNNEI. Trimming at V came to 6 bases and at J to 3 bases, leaving 10 bases not matched to a gene. The CDR3 is 16 residues long. The CDR3 reads CASRDSSGRPHYEQYF. As DNA, the CDR3 is TGTGCCAGCAGGGATTCTAGCGGGAGGCCACACTACGAGCAGTACTTC.

This clonotype was observed a handful of times. The V gene is TRBV5-8, the J gene TRBJ2-6; D unclear. Germline values: CDR1 SGHTS, CDR2 YDEGEE. This CDR3 is 15 amino acids long. V was clipped by 0 bases and J by 0 bases, with 4 bases between them. CDR3 protein: CASSLGNSGANVLTF. The CDR3 DNA follows: TGTGCCAGCAGCTTGGGGAACTCTGGGGCCAACGTCCTGACTTTC. The variable domain in full, with the rest retrieved from reference TRBV5-8 and TRBJ2-6, is EAGVTQSPTHLIKTRGQQATLRCSPISGHTSVYWYQQALGLGLQFLLWYDEGEERNRGNFPPRFSGRQFPNYSSELNVNALELEDSALYLCASSLGNSGANVLTFGAGSRLTVL.

This clonotype was recorded a few times. J is TRBJ2-3 and V is TRBV10-1; 7 bases match TRBD2. CDR3 length equals 14 residues. Trimming cost V 9 bases and J 5 bases; bases outside gene matches: 11. The germline CDR1 and CDR2 sequences are WNHNN and SYGVQD (reference sequence). The CDR3 region is CARSPLTSLDTQYF. The CDR3 bases are TGCGCCAGGTCCCCCCTGACTAGCCTAGATACGCAGTATTTT.

The rearrangement uses TRBV5-8 and TRBJ2-5; D gene uncertain. This CDR3 region has 13 residues. Trimming shortened V by 0 bases and J by 5 bases, and 8 bases separated the two germline ends. CDR1 and CDR2 (germline): SGHTS, YDEGEE. CDR3 coding DNA: TGTGCCAGCAGCTTGGGGGGTCAGGAGACCCAGTACTTC. Translating gives CASSLGGQETQYF.

The CDR3 here is CASSPAGVRDTQYF. The CDR3 nucleotides are TGTGCCAGCAGCCCAGCGGGAGTTCGGGATACGCAGTATTTT. The gene calls are TRBV6-1 and TRBJ2-3; 8 bases are shared with TRBD2. Germline CDR1 is MNHNS and CDR2 is SASEGT. V shed 6 bases, J shed 6 bases, and the junction held 8 bases outside the gene matches. The CDR3 spans 14 residues.

This clonotype was seen a few times. CDR3 loop: CASSDYGLEAFF. The DNA for the CDR3 is TGTGCCAGCAGTGATTACGGACTTGAAGCTTTCTTT. The rearrangement joins TRBV25-1 to TRBJ1-1; D gene uncertain. CDR1 and CDR2 (germline): MGHDK, SYGVNS. Trimming cost V 3 bases and J 7 bases, with 9 bases left between them. This CDR3 is 12 amino acids long.

This clonotype has a handful of counts. V and J are TRBV6-5 and TRBJ1-1; 7 bases agree with TRBD1. The CDR3 length is 15 residues. Unmatched junction bases numbered 7, after V lost 2 bases and J lost 4 bases. Germline-derived CDR1 and CDR2 are MNHEY and SVGAGI. CDR3 sequence (DNA): TGTGCCAGCAGTTACGCCAGGGGGGACGCCACTGAAGCTTTCTTT. The encoded protein is CASSYARGDATEAFF.

This clonotype came up a few times. This sequence joins TRBV27 and TRBJ2-7; 7 bases line up with TRBD1. Germline trimming cut 6 bases from V and 6 bases from J; bases unmatched to any gene: 14. From germline, CDR1 is MNHEY and CDR2 SMNVEV (reference sequence). This CDR3 spans 15 amino acids. CDR3: CASRRLQGVVFEQYF. CDR3 nucleotides: TGTGCCAGCAGGAGGCTTCAGGGGGTAGTGTTCGAGCAGTACTTC.

The chain carries TRBV2 and TRBJ2-5, with TRBD2 identical over 7 bases. The CDR3 consists of 13 residues. CDR1 and CDR2 (germline): SNHLY, FYNNEI. V was clipped by 8 bases and J by 5 bases; unmatched bases: 8. CDR3 residues: CASGEGLSETQYF. For the CDR3, the DNA is TGTGCCAGCGGGGAGGGGTTGAGCGAGACCCAGTACTTC.

A note on this clonotype: Sequence at one end of the junction differs from germline and may be a read error. J is TRBJ2-7 and V is TRBV20-1; D gene uncertain. Germline CDR1 reads DFQATT; CDR2 reads SNEGSKA (reference sequence). The CDR3 totals 12 residues. CDR3 nucleotides: TGCAGTGCCAGAGACATTAGGAGCGAGCAGTACTTC. Its translation: CSARDIRSEQYF.

To note about this clonotype: A read error is likely, as this CDR3 ends without the conserved phenylalanine or tryptophan. This chain connects TRBV7-3 to TRBJ1-6; a weak D match, TRBD1 (6 bases). The CDR3 loop spans 15 amino acids. Trimming cost V 5 bases and J 7 bases, with 15 bases left between them. Looked up from germline, CDR1 is SGHTA and CDR2 is FQGTGA. CDR3 in amino acids: CASSARPGENSPLHL. The CDR3 DNA is TGTGCCAGCAGCGCCAGACCAGGGGAAAATTCACCCCTCCACCTT.

This chain joins TRBV5-4 and TRBJ2-5; no firm D call. Trimming left V 0 bases short and J 5 bases short, with 11 bases between. Looked up from germline, CDR1 is SGHNT and CDR2 is YYREEE (reference sequence). The CDR3 has 14 amino acids. CDR3 protein: CASSLALTEETQYF. The CDR3 DNA is TGTGCCAGCAGCTTGGCGCTTACGGAGGAGACCCAGTACTTC. Variable domain in full (rest from reference TRBV5-4 and TRBJ2-5): ETGVTQSPTHLIKTRGQQVTLRCSSQSGHNTVSWYQQALGQGPQFIFQYYREEENGRGNFPPRFSGLQFPNYSSELNVNALELDDSALYLCASSLALTEETQYFGPGTRLLVL.

The chain carries TRBV7-3 and TRBJ2-3; D might be TRBD2 (6 bases). The germline V gene encodes CDR1 SGHTA and CDR2 FQGTGA. Trimming removed 4 bases at V and 5 bases at J, with 10 bases between. This CDR3 region has 13 residues. The CDR3 loop is CASSSLAGDTQYF. DNA of the CDR3: TGTGCCAGCAGCTCACTAGCCGGAGATACGCAGTATTTT.

This clonotype was detected only once. A much larger clone is a single base away; this may be a read error. This chain joins TRBV20-1 and TRBJ2-1, with 7 bases matching TRBD2. The closer fit of TRBJ2-7 to the DNA end suggests the J call may be wrong. The CDR3 covers 15 residues. Germline loops: CDR1 DFQATT, CDR2 SNEGSKA (reference sequence). CDR3 DNA sequence: TGCAGTGCTAGACTCGGGAGGACGGGATACAATGAGCAGTACTTC. Amino acid sequence: CSARLGRTGYNEQYF.

The chain employs TRBV3-1 and TRBJ1-5; D gene unclear. The CDR3 length is 13 residues. Looked up from germline, CDR1 is LGHDT and CDR2 is YNNKEL (reference sequence). Trimming left V 3 bases short and J 5 bases short, with 8 bases between. The CDR3 region has the DNA TGTGCCAGCAGCCAGGCTAGGGATCAGCCCCAGCATTTT. This translates into CASSQARDQPQHF.

The CDR3 coding sequence is TGTGCCAGCAGCCAAAAAGCGGGGACAGATACGCAGTATTTT. It translates to CASSQKAGTDTQYF. The chain combines TRBV5-4 with TRBJ2-3; 7 nucleotides match TRBD2. Trimming at V came to 4 bases and at J to 3 bases, leaving 5 bases not matched to a gene. The germline V gene encodes CDR1 SGHNT and CDR2 YYREEE (reference sequence). The CDR3 loop spans 14 amino acids.

This clonotype occurred a few times. CDR3 in DNA: TGCAGTGAATCCCTAGCGGGAGAAATAACAGATACGCAGTATTTT. Translating gives CSESLAGEITDTQYF. The chain carries TRBV20-1 and TRBJ2-3; 10 nucleotides align to TRBD2. The germline CDR1 and CDR2 sequences are DFQATT and SNEGSKA (reference sequence). V gave up 7 bases and J gave up 3 bases; unmatched junction bases: 10. The CDR3 consists of 15 residues.

This clonotype was detected only a few times. This chain joins TRBV10-3 and TRBJ2-3; D is ambiguous. There are 14 residues in the CDR3. Germline CDR1 and CDR2: ENHRY and SYGVKD. The germline V and J ends were trimmed by 2 bases and 0 bases, with 6 bases remaining between them. CDR3 in DNA: TGTGCCATCAGTGAGACGACTAGCACAGATACGCAGTATTTT. This encodes CAISETTSTDTQYF.

The V and J genes are TRBV10-3 and TRBJ1-1; the D gene is possibly TRBD1 (6 bases). V lost 10 bases, J lost 3 bases, and 18 bases lay in between. Germline lookup yields CDR1 ENHRY and CDR2 SYGVKD. The CDR3 covers 14 residues. CDR3 amino acids: CATRQESSYTEAFF. CDR3 sequence (DNA): TGTGCCACCCGACAGGAAAGCTCCTACACTGAAGCTTTCTTT.

This clonotype has only a few counts. The chain is built from TRBV20-1 and TRBJ1-4; weak D call: TRBD1 (6 bases). Trimming left V 6 bases short and J 7 bases short, with 15 bases between. The germline V gene has CDR1 DFQATT and CDR2 SNEGSKA (reference sequence). The CDR3 loop spans 13 amino acids. CDR3 amino acids: CSARQDRGEKLFF. As DNA, the CDR3 is TGCAGTGCGCGACAGGATAGGGGTGAAAAACTGTTTTTT.

The chain is built from TRBV2 and TRBJ2-1; D ambiguous. The CDR3 extends over 15 amino acids. In germline, CDR1 is SNHLY, CDR2 FYNNEI. V was shortened by 2 bases and J by 4 bases, with 12 bases between the two germline ends. The CDR3 sequence is CASSELGPSYNEQFF. The DNA of the CDR3 is TGTGCCAGCAGTGAATTGGGCCCTTCTTACAATGAGCAGTTCTTC.